This record covers a single T cell receptor beta chain. This sample was included in a study of control samples from healthy donors and cancer patients. Sequencing used immunoSEQ multiplex PCR; TCRdb keeps in-frame clones, though not all of them. The data contain 150,000 to 200,000 clones, around 89% of them seen just once; the ten biggest clones take up 1.3% to 1.5%. Trimming removed 0 bases at V and 0 bases at J, with 6 bases between. The CDR3 length is 14 residues. The V gene's germline CDR1 is SGDLS and CDR2 YYNGEE. Source material: blood. The chain couples TRBV9 to TRBJ1-1, with unresolved D. This receptor was obtained from a woman aged 50 to 60 in good health. In DNA, the CDR3 is TGTGCCAGCAGCGTAGATGACGTGAACACTGAAGCTTTCTTT. It yields the protein CASSVDDVNTEAFF.